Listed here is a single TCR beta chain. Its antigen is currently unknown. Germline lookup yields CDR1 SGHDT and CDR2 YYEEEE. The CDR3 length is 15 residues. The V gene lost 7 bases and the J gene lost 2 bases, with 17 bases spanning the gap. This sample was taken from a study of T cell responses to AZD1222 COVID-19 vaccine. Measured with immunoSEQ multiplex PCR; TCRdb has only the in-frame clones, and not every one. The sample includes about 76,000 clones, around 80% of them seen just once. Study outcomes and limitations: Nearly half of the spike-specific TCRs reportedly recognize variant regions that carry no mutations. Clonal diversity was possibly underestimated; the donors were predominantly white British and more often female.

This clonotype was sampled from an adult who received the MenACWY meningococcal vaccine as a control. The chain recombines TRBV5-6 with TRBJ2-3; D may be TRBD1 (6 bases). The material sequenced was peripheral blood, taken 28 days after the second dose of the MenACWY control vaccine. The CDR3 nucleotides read TGTGCCAGCGGGGGCGCAAGCCTCTCCACAGATACGCAGTATTTT. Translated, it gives CASGGASLSTDTQYF.